This T cell receptor beta chain originates from a study of OX40 agonist ivuxolimab in advanced cancers. Study in general: Patients got intravenous ivuxolimab at 0.01 to 10 mg/kg every 2 weeks. Overall study findings and caveats: The 0.1-3.0 mg/kg partial responders had among the lowest clonal expansion.

The germline CDR1 and CDR2 sequences are LNHDA and SQIVND (reference sequence). The CDR3 covers 16 residues. V dropped 11 bases and J dropped 7 bases, with 26 bases sitting between them. Comments on this clone: No antigen is known for it.

The cohort excluded patients with autoimmune disease history or systemic immunosuppression. Only in-frame clones appear in the TCRdb table, and some are missing; sequencing was by immunoSEQ multiplex PCR. The table shows approximately 40,000 clones, with 80% occurring only once. The V call is TRBV19, the J call TRBJ1-4; D not resolved. This sequence was found in an adult with an advanced solid tumor such as melanoma, head and neck, liver or kidney cancer. The source material was CD4+ or CD8+ T cells sorted from blood, sampled in a trial of the OX40 agonist ivuxolimab. CDR3 sequence: CALKSHGPLFSEKLFF. CDR3 nucleotide sequence: TGTGCCCTAAAATCACATGGGCCGTTGTTTAGTGAAAAACTGTTTTTT.